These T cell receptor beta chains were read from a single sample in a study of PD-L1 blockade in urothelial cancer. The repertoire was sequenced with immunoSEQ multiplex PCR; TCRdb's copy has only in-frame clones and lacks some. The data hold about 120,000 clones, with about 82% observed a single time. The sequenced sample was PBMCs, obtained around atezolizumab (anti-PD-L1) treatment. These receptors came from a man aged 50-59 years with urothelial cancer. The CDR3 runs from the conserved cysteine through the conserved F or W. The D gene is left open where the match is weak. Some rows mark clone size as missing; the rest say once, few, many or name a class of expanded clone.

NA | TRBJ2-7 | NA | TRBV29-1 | CSVGVPREQYF | TGCAGCGTTGGTGTCCCCCGCGAGCAGTACTTC
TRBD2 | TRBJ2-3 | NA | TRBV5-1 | CASKAVLAGATDTQYF | TGCGCCAGCAAAGCTGTCCTAGCGGGAGCAACAGATACGCAGTATTTT
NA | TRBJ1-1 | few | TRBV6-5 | CASSFQALNTEAFF | TGTGCCAGCAGTTTTCAGGCTCTGAACACTGAAGCTTTCTTT
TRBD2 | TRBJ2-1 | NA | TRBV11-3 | CASSFQGTNNEQFF | TGTGCCAGCAGCTTTCAAGGGACTAACAATGAGCAGTTCTTC
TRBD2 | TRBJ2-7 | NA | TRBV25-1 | CASRPSGGSHEQYF | TGTGCCAGCAGGCCCTCGGGCGGGAGTCACGAGCAGTACTTC
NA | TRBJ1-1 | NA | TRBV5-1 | CASSPSGGATLNTEAFF | TGCGCCAGCAGCCCCTCCGGAGGGGCCACCCTGAACACTGAAGCTTTCTTT
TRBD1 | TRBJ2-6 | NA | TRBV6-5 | CASSYPGTGEMTF | TGTGCCAGCAGTTACCCTGGGACAGGGGAAATGACTTTC
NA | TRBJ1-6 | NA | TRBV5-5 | CASSLSSGGGNSPLHF | TGTGCCAGCAGCTTGTCCTCGGGGGGTGGGAATTCACCCCTCCACTTT
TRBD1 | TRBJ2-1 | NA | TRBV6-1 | CASSKPGQGANEQFF | TGTGCCAGCAGTAAACCGGGACAGGGGGCAAATGAGCAGTTCTTC
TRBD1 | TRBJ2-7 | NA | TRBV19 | CASSRTGQGGYEQYF | TGTGCCAGTAGTAGAACCGGACAGGGAGGCTACGAGCAGTACTTC
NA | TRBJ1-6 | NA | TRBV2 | CASSQTELSSYNSPLHF | TGTGCCAGCAGCCAGACAGAGCTGAGCTCCTATAATTCACCCCTCCACTTT
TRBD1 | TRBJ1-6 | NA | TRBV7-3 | CASSPGQGGNSPLHF | TGTGCCAGCAGCCCAGGACAGGGAGGTAATTCACCCCTCCACTTT
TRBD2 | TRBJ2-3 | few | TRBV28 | CASSFRLASGSPDTQYF | TGTGCCAGCAGTTTCCGTTTAGCTAGCGGGAGCCCAGATACGCAGTATTTT
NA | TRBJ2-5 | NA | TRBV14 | CASSLGLKETQYF | TGTGCCAGCAGCCTTGGACTAAAAGAGACCCAGTACTTC
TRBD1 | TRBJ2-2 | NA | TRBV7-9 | CASSSGQGSTGELFF | TGTGCCAGCAGCTCCGGACAGGGTTCCACCGGGGAGCTGTTTTTT
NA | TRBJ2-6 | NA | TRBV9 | CASSQDSWANVLTF | TGTGCCAGCAGCCAGGACTCTTGGGCCAACGTCCTGACTTTC
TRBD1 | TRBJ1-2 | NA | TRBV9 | CASSVGTGLVYGYTF | TGTGCCAGCAGCGTAGGGACAGGGTTAGTCTATGGCTACACCTTC
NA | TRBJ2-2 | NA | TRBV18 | CASSPRGQTNTGELFF | TGTGCCAGCTCGCCGCGGGGACAGACGAACACCGGGGAGCTGTTTTTT
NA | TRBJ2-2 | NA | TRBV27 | CASSSAQGTGELFF | TGTGCCAGCAGTTCGGCTCAGGGTACCGGGGAGCTGTTTTTT
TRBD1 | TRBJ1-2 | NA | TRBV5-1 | CASSRRQGGYGYTF | TGCGCCAGCAGCCGTAGACAGGGGGGCTATGGCTACACCTTC
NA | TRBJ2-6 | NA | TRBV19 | CASKDSISGANVLTF | TGTGCCAGTAAAGACAGTATCTCTGGGGCCAACGTCCTGACTTTC
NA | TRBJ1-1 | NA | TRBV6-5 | CASRAQGEAFF | TGTGCCAGCAGGGCACAGGGTGAAGCTTTCTTT
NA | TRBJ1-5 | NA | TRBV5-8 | CASSLGNSNQPQHF | TGTGCCAGCAGCTTGGGTAATAGCAATCAGCCCCAGCATTTT
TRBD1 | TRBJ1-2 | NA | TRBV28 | CASSLGSGGARGGYTF | TGTGCCAGCAGTTTAGGGTCAGGGGGCGCTAGGGGTGGCTACACCTTC
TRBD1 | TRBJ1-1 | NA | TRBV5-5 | CASGGPTGDTEAFF | TGTGCCAGCGGGGGGCCCACAGGGGACACTGAAGCTTTCTTT
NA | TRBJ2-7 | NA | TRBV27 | CASSFIDRSYEQYF | TGTGCCAGCAGTTTTATAGACAGATCCTACGAGCAGTACTTC
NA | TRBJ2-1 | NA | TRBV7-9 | CASSLVTGWAYNEQFF | TGTGCCAGCAGCTTAGTTACAGGGTGGGCCTACAATGAGCAGTTCTTC
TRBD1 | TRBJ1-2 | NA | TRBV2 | CASSPGGLYGYTF | TGTGCCAGCAGTCCAGGGGGGTTATATGGCTACACCTTC
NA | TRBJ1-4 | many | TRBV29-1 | CSVRSATNEKLFF | TGCAGCGTACGATCGGCAACTAATGAAAAACTGTTTTTT
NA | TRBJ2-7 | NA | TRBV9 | CASSVGAGEQYF | TGTGCCAGCAGCGTAGGAGCGGGCGAGCAGTACTTC
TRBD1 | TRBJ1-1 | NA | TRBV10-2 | CASSQGQGASLAEAFF | TGCGCCAGCAGCCAAGGACAGGGGGCCTCTTTAGCGGAAGCTTTCTTT
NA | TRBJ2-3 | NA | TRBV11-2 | CASSLTGRSTDTQYF | TGTGCCAGCAGCCTAACAGGCAGGAGCACAGATACGCAGTATTTT
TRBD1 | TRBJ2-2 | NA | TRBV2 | CASRQGTNTGELFF | TGTGCCAGCAGACAGGGGACGAACACCGGGGAGCTGTTTTTT
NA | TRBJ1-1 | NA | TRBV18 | CASSPGPNTEAFF | TGTGCCAGCTCACCAGGCCCGAACACTGAAGCTTTCTTT
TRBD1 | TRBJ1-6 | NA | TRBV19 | CASKETGSSPLHF | TGTGCCAGTAAGGAGACAGGGTCATCACCCCTCCACTTT
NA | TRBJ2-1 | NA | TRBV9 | CASSPGAGVDNEQFF | TGTGCCAGCAGCCCTGGGGCAGGGGTGGACAATGAGCAGTTCTTC
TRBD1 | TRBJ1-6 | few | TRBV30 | CAWSGQGGSPLHF | TGTGCCTGGAGTGGACAGGGAGGCTCACCCCTCCACTTT
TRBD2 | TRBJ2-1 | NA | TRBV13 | CASTAAGRGNEQFF | TGTGCCAGCACCGCCGCCGGGAGGGGCAATGAGCAGTTCTTC
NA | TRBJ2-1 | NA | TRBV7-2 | CASSSRGNEQFF | TGTGCCAGCAGCTCTAGGGGAAATGAGCAGTTCTTC
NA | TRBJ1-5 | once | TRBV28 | CASRRGAGRNQPQHF | TGTGCCAGCAGGCGGGGGGCAGGGAGGAATCAGCCCCAGCATTTT
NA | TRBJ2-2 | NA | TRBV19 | CASSIQDTNTGELFF | TGTGCCAGTAGTATACAGGACACGAACACCGGGGAGCTGTTTTTT
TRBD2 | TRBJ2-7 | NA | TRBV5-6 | CASSPGTSGWYEQYF | TGTGCCAGCAGCCCCGGGACTAGCGGGTGGTACGAGCAGTACTTC
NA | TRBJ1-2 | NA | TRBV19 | CASSVGQGIGYTF | TGTGCCAGTAGTGTGGGGCAGGGGATTGGCTACACCTTC
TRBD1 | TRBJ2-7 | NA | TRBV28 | CASSPRTGNPYEQYF | TGTGCCAGCAGTCCCCGGACAGGGAATCCCTACGAGCAGTACTTC
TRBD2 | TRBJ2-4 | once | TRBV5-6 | CASSIGLAGLTSKNIQYF | TGTGCCAGCAGCATAGGACTAGCGGGGCTAACATCCAAAAACATTCAGTACTTC
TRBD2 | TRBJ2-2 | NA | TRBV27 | CASSLLWVAGGPRGTGELFF | TGTGCCAGCAGTTTATTATGGGTAGCGGGAGGGCCTCGCGGGACCGGGGAGCTGTTTTTT